One sample yielded the 8 T cell receptor beta chains listed below, sequenced in a study of blood T cell repertoires in COVID-19. Sequenced by immunoSEQ multiplex PCR; TCRdb stores in-frame clones only, minus some. The repertoire has around 300,000 clones, 75% to 90% of them found once; the top ten carry 10% to 15%. Material: peripheral blood. These receptors all come from a woman aged 70-85 years with COVID-19, enrolled during active disease.

This clone was seen just once. The chain links TRBV18 to TRBJ2-7; 10 nucleotides agree with TRBD2. Germline CDR1 is KGHSH and CDR2 is LQKENI. The CDR3 extends over 16 amino acids. Trimming took 2 bases from V and 4 from J; bases not matched to a gene: 8. This CDR3 reads CASSPVSASGGYEQYF. The CDR3 DNA sequence: TGTGCCAGCTCACCAGTATCGGCTAGCGGGGGTTACGAGCAGTACTTC.

V and J are TRBV5-1 and TRBJ1-2, with a possible D match to TRBD1 (5 bases). The CDR3 totals 18 residues. Trimming took 0 bases from V and 5 from J, leaving 23 bases between them. CDR1 and CDR2 (germline): SGHRS, YFSETQ. The CDR3 reads CASSLGQLMSGKGYGYTF. The CDR3 DNA is TGCGCCAGCAGCTTGGGACAGCTTATGTCCGGCAAGGGGTATGGCTACACCTTC.

The table lists this clone with a count of one. This chain joins TRBV28 and TRBJ1-5; 7 bases map to TRBD1. This CDR3 region has 15 residues. Germline V gives CDR1 MDHEN, CDR2 SYDVKM. J lost 1 base, V lost 2 bases, and 2 bases had no gene match. CDR3 DNA: TGTGCCAGCAGTTTAAACAGGGGCAGCAATCAGCCCCAGCATTTT. It translates to CASSLNRGSNQPQHF.

The genes are TRBV2 and TRBJ1-1; perhaps TRBD1 as D (6 bases). V was pared by 4 bases and J by 3 bases, with 9 bases between. Looked up from germline, CDR1 is SNHLY and CDR2 is FYNNEI. The CDR3 extends over 13 amino acids. The CDR3 region is CASSADSYTEAFF. CDR3 DNA sequence: TGTGCCAGCAGTGCGGACAGCTACACTGAAGCTTTCTTT.

The chain carries TRBV24-1 and TRBJ2-7, with TRBD2 identical over 10 bases. Unmatched junction bases numbered 7, after V lost 3 bases and J lost 0 bases. The CDR3 sequence is 17 residues long. Germline V gene data show CDR1 as KGHDR and CDR2 as SFDVKD. CDR3 nucleotides: TGTGCCACCAGTGATGGGGGTAGCGGGGGGCCCTCCTACGAGCAGTACTTC. Translated, it gives CATSDGGSGGPSYEQYF.

The chain has TRBV12-3 or TRBV12-4 and TRBJ2-3; D is perhaps TRBD1 (5 bases). This CDR3 is built from 12 residues. Deletions cut 8 bases from V and 1 base from J, with 7 bases between. The CDR3 DNA sequence: TGTGCCAGCCTAGGGGGCACAGATACGCAGTATTTT. Translation gives CASLGGTDTQYF.

The chain uses TRBV3-1 (or the pseudogene TRBV3-2) and TRBJ1-5; D perhaps matches TRBD1 (5 bases). Looked up from germline, CDR1 is LGHDT and CDR2 is YNNKEL (reference sequence). The CDR3 is 15 residues long. Trimming shortened V by 3 bases and J by 2 bases, and 11 bases separated the two germline ends. CDR3 sequence (DNA): TGTGCCAGCAGCCAGGAGGGAGGGGGCAATCAGCCCCAGCATTTT. Its protein product is CASSQEGGGNQPQHF.

The gene calls are TRBV11-2 and TRBJ1-2; tentatively, D is TRBD1 (6 bases). The CDR3 loop spans 13 amino acids. Germline CDR1 SGHAT, CDR2 FQNNGV. V was pared by 5 bases and J by 4 bases, with 11 bases between. This chain's CDR3 is CASSPGVGYGYTF. The CDR3 DNA sequence: TGTGCCAGCAGCCCAGGGGTGGGCTATGGCTACACCTTC.